This T cell receptor beta chain was observed in a study of cytomegalovirus exposure and HLA in healthy donors. Study-level findings and limits: It was reported that the classifier diagnosed cytomegalovirus status with high specificity and sensitivity in both the original and validation cohorts. One cluster of highly shared sequence variants probably arose as a sequencing artifact.

This CDR3 is 16 amino acids long. Germline CDR1 LGHNA, CDR2 YSLEER. J lost 6 bases, V lost 4 bases, and 9 bases had no gene match. This clone was seen only once. The antigen is unknown. This PCR relied on a set of 60 Vbeta primers and 13 Jbeta primers. The repertoire was sequenced with immunoSEQ multiplex PCR; TCRdb's copy has only in-frame clones and lacks some. The repertoire includes 150,000 to 200,000 clones, under 80% of them detected once, and 3.1% sits in the top ten. The V gene is TRBV4-3, the J gene TRBJ2-2; 9 bases fit TRBD2. The material sequenced was PBMCs. The source of this sequence is a female donor in good health and CMV-seronegative. CDR3 in amino acids: CASSPQGRGGAGELFF. The CDR3 coding sequence is TGCGCCAGCAGCCCCCAAGGGCGGGGGGGGGCCGGGGAGCTGTTTTTT.